One T cell receptor (beta chain) is described in this entry. TCRdb keeps only in-frame clones here, not all; method: immunoSEQ multiplex PCR. The table records about 380,000 clones, roughly 86% of them present only once. The sample originates from a study of blood T cell repertoires in COVID-19. Germline loops: CDR1 MNHEY, CDR2 SVGAGI. The CDR3 is 16 amino acids. Trimming took 4 bases from V and 8 from J; bases not matched to a gene: 14. This TCR derives from a young man who had recovered from COVID-19. The chain combines TRBV6-5 with TRBJ2-3; 8 nucleotides align to TRBD2. The sample taken for sequencing was PBMCs or T cells enriched from blood (not recorded which). The CDR3 spells CASSSPSSGEKGTQYF. The CDR3 DNA sequence: TGTGCCAGCAGTTCCCCCAGTAGCGGGGAGAAGGGTACGCAGTATTTT.